This T cell receptor beta chain was retrieved from a study of T-cell reconstitution after alpha-beta-depleted transplantation in children. This clonotype appeared a few times. Unique molecular identifiers were incorporated during preparation of the TCRbeta library. TCRdb re-called the PCR reads through MiXCR, storing one row per CDR3 protein. The sample yields fewer than 550,000 distinct CDR3 sequences, approximately 11% seen once. Trimming left V 5 bases short and J 4 bases short, with 3 bases between. The CDR3 length is 10 residues. Germline values: CDR1 DFQATT, CDR2 SNEGSKA (reference sequence). The source material was PBMCs from the stem cell graft donor, sampled from the stem cell graft. The V gene is TRBV20-1, the J gene TRBJ2-1; D gene unclear. This receptor was identified in a human donor who donated a stem cell graft to a child with acute myeloid leukemia. The CDR3 reads CSAYYNEQFF. The CDR3 DNA is TGCAGTGCTTATTACAATGAGCAGTTCTTC.